This TCR beta chain came from a study of T cells after yellow fever vaccination. Study context: For low cell numbers, libraries were made with SMART-Seq v4 Ultra Low Input. Overall study results and limits: Some clonotypes, a small share, were shared between CD4 and CD8 compartments. There was a possibility that FACS-sorted repertoires contained abundant clonotypes contaminating from the bulk population. Post-booster reappearance was seen for most primary-vaccination clones (96% CD4, around 88% CD8).

Per the germline V gene, CDR1 is SGHVS and CDR2 is FQNEAQ. CDR3 size: 17 residues. V lost 5 bases and J lost 3; bases outside the gene matches: 10. TCRdb fed the 5' RACE reads into MiXCR, producing one record per CDR3 protein. The table includes about 340,000 distinct CDR3 sequences, under 15% detected once. On this clonotype itself: Antigen specificity is unknown.

This clonotype was obtained from a man between 18 and 29 years old who received the YFV17D yellow fever vaccine. The sample consisted of CD4+ T cells sorted from PBMCs, taken 15 days after the yellow fever booster vaccination. V usage is TRBV7-8 and J usage is TRBJ1-3, with 10 bases aligning to TRBD1. CDR3 nucleotide sequence: TGTGCCAGCAGCCTCGCCGGGACAGGGGTTTTTGGAAACACCATATATTTT. As protein: CASSLAGTGVFGNTIYF.